This T cell receptor (beta chain) stems from a study of tumor T cells in aggressive B-cell lymphoma. Only in-frame clones appear in the TCRdb table, and some are missing; sequencing was by immunoSEQ multiplex PCR. The table records about 5,300 clones, roughly 87% of them present only once. The germline V gene has CDR1 MDHEN and CDR2 SYDVKM. The CDR3 contains 17 residues. Trimming at V came to 6 bases and at J to 4 bases, leaving 12 bases not matched to a gene. The source material was tumor tissue. The chain joins TRBV28 to TRBJ1-1; 12 positions match TRBD1. This clonotype was obtained from an adult with diffuse large B cell lymphoma. CDR3 DNA sequence: TGTGCCAGCAGCCAAGGGACAGGGGGCGTCTGGTTCACTGAAGCTTTCTTT. It is translated as CASSQGTGGVWFTEAFF.